The sequence of this TCR beta chain was determined in a study of regulatory T cells in long-lasting Graves disease. Study-wide findings and caveats: The TCR repertoire of persistent Graves' patients was less diverse than that of newly diagnosed ones. Exclusively peripheral blood, rather than thyroid tissue, was studied.

Time point indicated: persistent/refractory GD, antithyroid drugs over 5 years with positive TRAb. Extracted PBMC RNA gave rise to the TCR library. CDR3-region Arm-PCR and iRepertoire HTBI primers produced the TCR beta libraries. How the authors handled the data: Identified segments across samples numbered roughly 60 TRBV and approximately 14 TRBJ. TCRdb passed the multiplex PCR reads through MiXCR, listing each CDR3 protein once. None of the V and J calls come from the authors' own analysis; TCRdb made them. The data show about 470,000 distinct CDR3 sequences, roughly 21% seen once. This clonotype has a count of ten or more. Its antigen is as yet unknown. This TCR was recovered from a female donor with Graves disease. The input for sequencing was peripheral blood mononuclear cells (PBMCs), taken when the disease was refractory, from a patient treated with antithyroid drugs.

In nucleotides, the CDR3 is TGTGCCAGCAGCTTACACCCGGGGGCGAACACTGAAGCTTTCTTT. Residues: CASSLHPGANTEAFF. The rearrangement uses TRBV7-8 and TRBJ1-1, with D perhaps TRBD1 (6 bases). The CDR3 covers 15 residues. Germline V gene sequence: CDR1 SGHVS, CDR2 FQNEAQ. V was trimmed by 2 bases and J by 1 base, leaving 11 bases between them.